This section outlines one T cell receptor (beta chain) sequence together with its context. Its cognate antigen is unknown. No ophthalmopathy progression within 18 months constituted stable Graves' hyperthyroidism. Thyroid ultrasound, orbital computed tomography, clinical symptoms, and serum thyroxine and TRAb underpinned diagnoses. Out of roughly 9.1 ml of fresh peripheral blood came the PBMCs. These data originate in a study of T cells in Graves' hyperthyroidism and ophthalmopathy. Notes on the study in general: Stable hyperthyroidism was separated from ophthalmopathy by a model based on 13 V-J features.

The TCR beta CDR3 regions underwent amplification using RNA transcripts as the source. RT-PCR in the first round (using the HTBI primer set) targeted the TCR CDR3. TCRdb re-called the multiplex PCR reads through MiXCR, storing one row per CDR3 protein. The repertoire holds about 420,000 distinct CDR3 sequences, around 13% seen once, with about 4.9% in the top ten. Sequencing input: blood. The clonotype comes from a woman aged 18-30 years with Graves' hyperthyroidism.

This CDR3 is CASRVGLAATDTQYF. The CDR3 coding sequence is TGTGCCAGCCGTGTGGGACTAGCGGCCACAGATACGCAGTATTTT. This chain joins TRBV12-3 or TRBV12-4 and TRBJ2-3; 11 nucleotides line up with TRBD2. This CDR3 has 15 amino acids. The V and J ends lost 8 bases and 2 bases, in that order; junction bases with no gene match: 6.